The rows below give T cell receptor beta chains drawn from one sample of a study of beta chain features in type 1 diabetes. Only in-frame clones appear in the TCRdb table, and some are missing; sequencing was by immunoSEQ multiplex PCR. The table has about 330,000 clones, approximately 10% seen once. Sequences were obtained from naive CD4+ T cells from blood. All receptors come from a woman aged 25 to 39 in good health. The CDR3 runs from the conserved cysteine through the conserved F or W. The order of the fields is J gene, clone size, V gene, D gene, CDR3 protein, CDR3 DNA. A D gene is named only where the DNA matches it firmly. The listing skips clone size in some rows; elsewhere it reads once, few, many or a size class.

j_gene: TRBJ2-5; abundance: -; v_gene: TRBV9; d_gene: TRBD2; CDR3aa: CASSAVLAGGQETQYF; CDR3nt: TGTGCCAGCAGCGCCGTCTTAGCGGGAGGCCAAGAGACCCAGTACTTC
j_gene: TRBJ2-2; abundance: few; v_gene: TRBV18; d_gene: -; CDR3aa: CASSPQRGSGELFF; CDR3nt: TGTGCCAGCTCACCGCAACGAGGGTCCGGGGAGCTGTTTTTT
j_gene: TRBJ2-7; abundance: few; v_gene: TRBV5-1; d_gene: -; CDR3aa: CASSLSLYSYEQYF; CDR3nt: TGCGCCAGCAGCTTGTCCCTGTACTCCTACGAGCAGTACTTC
j_gene: TRBJ1-2; abundance: once; v_gene: TRBV15; d_gene: TRBD1; CDR3aa: CATSREGQRYGYTF; CDR3nt: TGTGCCACCAGCAGAGAGGGACAGAGATATGGCTACACCTTC
j_gene: TRBJ2-3; abundance: -; v_gene: TRBV28; d_gene: -; CDR3aa: CMTLGSSTDTQYF; CDR3nt: TGCATGACTCTTGGGTCTAGCACAGATACGCAGTATTTT
j_gene: TRBJ2-7; abundance: -; v_gene: TRBV4-2; d_gene: -; CDR3aa: CASSQGTVADLSYEQYF; CDR3nt: TGTGCCAGCAGCCAAGGAACGGTAGCGGACCTCTCCTACGAGCAGTACTTC
j_gene: TRBJ2-5; abundance: -; v_gene: TRBV18; d_gene: -; CDR3aa: CASSPIATSPKSAQYF; CDR3nt: TGTGCCAGCTCACCGATCGCAACTTCCCCCAAGTCGGCCCAGTACTTC
j_gene: TRBJ2-5; abundance: -; v_gene: TRBV15; d_gene: -; CDR3aa: CATSRGGGLETQYF; CDR3nt: TGTGCCACCAGCAGAGGTGGCGGGCTGGAGACCCAGTACTTC
j_gene: TRBJ1-4; abundance: -; v_gene: TRBV6-5; d_gene: TRBD1; CDR3aa: CASWDRTLIF; CDR3nt: TGTGCCAGCTGGGACAGGACCCTAATCTTT
j_gene: TRBJ2-5; abundance: -; v_gene: TRBV7-8; d_gene: -; CDR3aa: CASSLVGGQETQYF; CDR3nt: TGTGCCAGCAGCTTAGTCGGAGGTCAAGAGACCCAGTACTTC
j_gene: TRBJ2-1; abundance: few; v_gene: TRBV4-3; d_gene: -; CDR3aa: CASSQALASNDEQFF; CDR3nt: TGCGCCAGCAGCCAAGCACTAGCCTCCAACGATGAGCAGTTCTTC
j_gene: TRBJ2-4; abundance: -; v_gene: TRBV13; d_gene: -; CDR3aa: CASSLGTNIQYF; CDR3nt: TGTGCCAGCAGCTTGGGCACAAACATTCAGTACTTC
j_gene: TRBJ2-1; abundance: -; v_gene: TRBV28; d_gene: TRBD2; CDR3aa: CASSSPWGRDEQFF; CDR3nt: TGTGCCAGCAGTTCCCCATGGGGGAGGGATGAGCAGTTCTTC
j_gene: TRBJ2-1; abundance: -; v_gene: TRBV19; d_gene: TRBD2; CDR3aa: CASSMVVAAGVGIQFF; CDR3nt: TGTGCCAGTAGTATGGTGGTTGCTGCGGGAGTAGGCATCCAGTTCTTC
j_gene: TRBJ1-2; abundance: -; v_gene: TRBV9; d_gene: -; CDR3aa: CASSANYGYTF; CDR3nt: TGTGCCAGCAGCGCGAACTATGGCTACACCTTC
j_gene: TRBJ2-7; abundance: -; v_gene: TRBV19; d_gene: TRBD1; CDR3aa: CASSKDRTHEQYF; CDR3nt: TGTGCCAGTAGTAAGGACAGGACGCACGAGCAGTACTTC
j_gene: TRBJ2-7; abundance: few; v_gene: TRBV20-1; d_gene: -; CDR3aa: CSASRLEQYF; CDR3nt: TGCAGTGCTAGTCGTCTCGAGCAGTACTTC
j_gene: TRBJ2-7; abundance: few; v_gene: TRBV4-3; d_gene: TRBD1; CDR3aa: CASSLGQGNEQYF; CDR3nt: TGCGCCAGCAGCCTTGGACAGGGGAACGAGCAGTACTTC
j_gene: TRBJ1-2; abundance: few; v_gene: TRBV5-6; d_gene: -; CDR3aa: CASRNRVGYTF; CDR3nt: TGTGCCAGCCGGAACAGGGTTGGCTACACCTTC
j_gene: TRBJ2-5; abundance: few; v_gene: TRBV29-1; d_gene: TRBD2; CDR3aa: CSVVPTAGGQETQYF; CDR3nt: TGCAGCGTGGTCCCCACGGCGGGAGGGCAAGAGACCCAGTACTTC
j_gene: TRBJ2-3; abundance: few; v_gene: TRBV7-2; d_gene: TRBD1; CDR3aa: CASSTSGTGADTQYF; CDR3nt: TGTGCCAGCAGCACGTCCGGGACAGGCGCAGATACGCAGTATTTT
j_gene: TRBJ2-5; abundance: -; v_gene: TRBV7-2; d_gene: -; CDR3aa: CASSLAGAGTETQYF; CDR3nt: TGTGCCAGCAGCTTAGCGGGGGCAGGAACAGAGACCCAGTACTTC
j_gene: TRBJ2-7; abundance: -; v_gene: TRBV6-6; d_gene: TRBD2; CDR3aa: CASSPPELAAYEQYF; CDR3nt: TGTGCCAGCAGTCCCCCCGAGCTAGCGGCCTACGAGCAGTACTTC